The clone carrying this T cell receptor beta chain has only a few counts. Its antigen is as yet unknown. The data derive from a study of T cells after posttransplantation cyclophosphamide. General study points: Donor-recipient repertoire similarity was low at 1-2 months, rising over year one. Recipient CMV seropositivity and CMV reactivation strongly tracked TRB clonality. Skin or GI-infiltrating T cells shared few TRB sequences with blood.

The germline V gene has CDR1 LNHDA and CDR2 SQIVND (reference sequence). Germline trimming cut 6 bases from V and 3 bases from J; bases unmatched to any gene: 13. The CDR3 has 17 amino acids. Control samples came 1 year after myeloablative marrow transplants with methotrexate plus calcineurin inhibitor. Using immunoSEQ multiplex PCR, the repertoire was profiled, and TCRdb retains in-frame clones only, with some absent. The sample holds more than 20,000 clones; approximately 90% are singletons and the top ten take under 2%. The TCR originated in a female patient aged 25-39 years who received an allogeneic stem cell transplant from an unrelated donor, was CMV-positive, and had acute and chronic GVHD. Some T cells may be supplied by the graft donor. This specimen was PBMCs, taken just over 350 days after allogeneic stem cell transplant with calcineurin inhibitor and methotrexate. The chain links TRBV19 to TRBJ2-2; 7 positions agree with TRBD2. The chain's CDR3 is CASRQFSGSSDTGELFF. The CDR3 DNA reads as TGTGCCAGTAGACAATTTAGCGGGTCATCGGACACCGGGGAGCTGTTTTTT.